This entry features one TCR beta chain sequence. Its antigen is still unknown. Qualities for individual bases were not recorded, and no much larger clone is one base off. This entry is derived from a study of blood T cell repertoires in COVID-19 (dated by TCRdb to between 2020 and 2021). For context, the study as a whole: Samples from collaborators originated in the United States, Italy and Spain and spanned both the acute and convalescent phases of COVID-19. The material from the prospective study consisted of cDNA or gDNA derived from T cells, B-cell-depleted T cells, or PBMCs. Subjects who had been exposed to COVID-19, were actively infected with it, or had recovered from it provided the deeply sampled blood TCRbeta repertoires that made up the dataset. The repertoires were released in a freely available public database meant as a resource for research on the immune response to SARS-CoV-2. Samples came from the ongoing ImmuneRACE study (first 160 participants) plus 1,254 subjects from 6 global collaborators. Nearly every sample came with metadata listing a de-identified subject ID, COVID-19 status, age in years and sex. Where HLA class I and class II types were available, the types were taken from metadata supplied by the sample provider, not from assay-based typing.

Enrolling through a virtual design, the prospective study's participants ranged in age from roughly 18 to 90 years and lived across roughly 24 United States geographic areas. In the prospective study, participants were assigned to cohorts based on the clinical history participants reported in a screening survey and a study questionnaire. In the prospective study, mobile phlebotomists collected whole blood, serum and a nasopharyngeal or oropharyngeal swab from each participant. Additional blood draws and questionnaires over a roughly two-month period could optionally be provided by prospective study participants. Blood samples from the prospective study were shipped frozen or at room temperature prior to DNA extraction. V drops 6 bases and J drops 0 bases, leaving 9 bases in between. As encoded in the germline V gene, CDR1 is KGHSH while CDR2 is LQKENI. The CDR3 measures 14 amino acids from cysteine to phenylalanine. CDR3 DNA is the only sequence kept; it has 42 bases, read in frame from the first base.

TCRbeta CDR3 regions were amplified from genomic DNA by means of the immunoSEQ Assay, a bias-controlled multiplex PCR. The authors processed their data as follows. Nucleated cell counts per sample were estimated from amplification of reference gene primers within the assay. To quantify the absolute abundance of each unique TCRbeta CDR3 rearrangement, sequence reads were collapsed and filtered. For each sample, productive Simpson clonality was calculated as the square root of Simpson's diversity index over productive rearrangements. The table was pulled from immuneACCESS by TCRdb, which kept in-frame rearrangements only. Such tables lose some clones; where checked, under half of the loss comes from unresolved V genes, and the rest has no known cause. V and J calls and clone size are as listed in that table; D and trimming were resolved from the DNA. Within this sample are around 450,000 clones, with about 90% of them counted one time only. Of the sample, around 1.8% is held by the ten largest clones.

The paper as a whole reports these results and caveats: Clinical and demographic metadata were provided uncurated, with the amount varying by source and participant.

The rearrangement joined TRBV18 to TRBJ1-3, with the D gene not clear enough to name. Sequenced material: PBMCs or T cells enriched from blood (not recorded which). This receptor was identified in a woman aged 18-29 years with acute COVID-19. The CDR3 sequence is CASSVQSSGNTIYF. In nucleotides, the sequence is TGTGCCAGCTCGGTACAAAGCTCTGGAAACACCATATATTTT.